The 27 T cell receptor beta chains below come from one sample, sequenced in a study of control samples from healthy donors and cancer patients. The table came from immunoSEQ multiplex PCR; TCRdb's copy has only in-frame clones and leaves some out. The sample holds approximately 97,000 clones, 70% to 90% seen once. The sample was blood. These receptors came from a man aged 25-40 years in good health.

The chain's CDR3 is CAWSVPSYEQYF. CDR3 coding DNA: TGTGCCTGGAGTGTACCCAGCTACGAGCAGTACTTC. The J gene is TRBJ2-7, the V gene TRBV30; D not certain. The CDR3 loop spans 12 amino acids. The V and J ends lost 0 bases and 3 bases respectively, with 6 bases between them. CDR1 GTSNPN and CDR2 SVGIG come from the germline V gene (reference sequence).

V gene TRBV7-2 combines with J gene TRBJ2-7; 9 bases map to TRBD2. Germline V gene lookup returns CDR1 SGHTA and CDR2 FQGNSA. Trimming cost V 5 bases and J 7 bases; bases outside gene matches: 9. This CDR3 contains 14 residues. The CDR3 DNA follows: TGTGCCAGCAGCCCAGGGACTAGCCGGGGGGAGCAGTACTTC. Encoded protein: CASSPGTSRGEQYF.

The V and J genes are TRBV11-2 and TRBJ2-3; D is perhaps TRBD2 (5 bases). The germline CDR1 and CDR2 sequences are SGHAT and FQNNGV. This CDR3 comprises 17 residues. Trimming took 5 bases from V and 8 from J, leaving 26 bases between them. The CDR3 DNA is TGTGCCAGCAGCCCTCAGCTTCTCTCGGCCGAGGGTAGTACGCAGTATTTT. It is translated as CASSPQLLSAEGSTQYF.

The sample holds one count of this clone. The chain joins TRBV7-9 to TRBJ2-7; tentatively, D is TRBD2 (6 bases). The ends were cut back, 5 bases at V and 3 bases at J, with 20 bases in the middle. The germline V gene encodes CDR1 SEHNR and CDR2 FQNEAQ (reference sequence). The CDR3 has 16 amino acids. This chain's CDR3 is CASSTHGTQRYYEQYF. The DNA for the CDR3 is TGTGCCAGCAGCACCCACGGGACTCAGAGGTACTACGAGCAGTACTTC.

The V gene is TRBV5-1, the J gene TRBJ2-5; 8 nucleotides line up with TRBD1. With V trimmed by 2 bases and J by 5 bases, 5 bases remained unmatched. The CDR3 length is 14 residues. Germline V gene lookup returns CDR1 SGHRS and CDR2 YFSETQ. CDR3: CASSLPTGEETQYF. In nucleotides, the CDR3 is TGCGCCAGCAGCTTACCGACAGGGGAGGAGACCCAGTACTTC. Based on the CDR3 plus reference TRBV5-1 and TRBJ2-5, the full variable domain is KAGVTQTPRYLIKTRGQQVTLSCSPISGHRSVSWYQQTPGQGLQFLFEYFSETQRNKGNFPGRFSGRQFSNSRSEMNVSTLELGDSALYLCASSLPTGEETQYFGPGTRLLVL.

This chain uses TRBV7-2 with TRBJ2-5, with 13 bases identical to TRBD2. The CDR3 length is 17 residues. Germline V gene lookup returns CDR1 SGHTA and CDR2 FQGNSA. The ends lost 1 base at V and 5 bases at J; junction bases unmatched: 7. The CDR3 spells CASSLGGLAGVRETQYF. In nucleotides, the CDR3 is TGTGCCAGCAGCTTAGGAGGACTAGCGGGAGTTAGGGAGACCCAGTACTTC.

The V gene is TRBV7-2, the J gene TRBJ2-1, with D possibly being TRBD2 (5 bases). V lost 5 bases, J lost 5 bases, and 13 bases lay in between. CDR1 is SGHTA and CDR2 is FQGNSA in the germline V gene. The length of the CDR3 is 14 residues. The CDR3, as DNA: TGTGCCAGCAGCCTCAGGACGGGAAACAATGAGCAGTTCTTC. Its protein is CASSLRTGNNEQFF.

The gene calls are TRBV7-9 and TRBJ1-5; 11 bases fit TRBD1. The junction had 0 bases not matched to a gene; V was cut back by 3 bases and J by 5 bases. Germline lookup yields CDR1 SEHNR and CDR2 FQNEAQ (reference sequence). CDR3 size: 14 residues. CDR3 bases: TGTGCCAGCAGCTTGGGACAGGGGGATCAGCCCCAGCATTTT. Amino acid sequence: CASSLGQGDQPQHF. The variable domain in full, completed from reference TRBV7-9 and TRBJ1-5, reads DTGVSQNPRHKITKRGQNVTFRCDPISEHNRLYWYRQTLGQGPEFLTYFQNEAQLEKSRLLSDRFSAERPKGSFSTLEIQRTEQGDSAMYLCASSLGQGDQPQHFGDGTRLSIL.

Remarks on this clone: The sample has other DNA sequences that encode this CDR3 too. This chain links TRBV11-2 with TRBJ1-2; 12 nucleotides agree with TRBD1. CDR3 size: 17 residues. J gave up 7 bases and V 2 bases, and 11 bases lay outside the gene matches. Per germline, CDR1 SGHAT and CDR2 FQNNGV. CDR3 in DNA: TGTGCCAGCAGCTTAAGAAAACCGGGACAGGGGGCGGGTGGCTACACCTTC. Its protein is CASSLRKPGQGAGGYTF.

This rearrangement joins TRBV4-3 to TRBJ2-7; D is possibly TRBD2 (6 bases). The CDR3 contains 16 residues. V was cut by 0 bases and J by 2 bases, with 14 bases left in between. CDR1 LGHNA and CDR2 YSLEER come from the germline V gene. CDR3 coding DNA: TGCGCCAGCAGCCAAGATGGGGGTAGCGGAACCTACGAGCAGTACTTC. It specifies CASSQDGGSGTYEQYF.

The chain has TRBV18 and TRBJ2-5; 10 bases are shared with TRBD1. Trimming at V came to 2 bases and at J to 3 bases, leaving 6 bases not matched to a gene. Looked up from germline, CDR1 is KGHSH and CDR2 is LQKENI. CDR3 length: 16 amino acids. Written as DNA, the CDR3 is TGTGCCAGCTCACCAAACTTGGGACAGGGGAAAGAGACCCAGTACTTC. It translates to CASSPNLGQGKETQYF.

The chain employs TRBV6-6 and TRBJ1-4; D is uncertain. Germline CDR1 and CDR2: MNHNY and SVGAGI (reference sequence). This CDR3 region has 14 residues. V was trimmed by 2 bases and J by 8 bases, leaving 12 bases between them. CDR3 DNA sequence: TGTGCCAGCAGTTACCGGGGAGGAGAGGAAAAACTGTTTTTT. Translation: CASSYRGGEEKLFF.

A few counts support this clone. V and J are TRBV25-1 and TRBJ2-7; 8 nucleotides match TRBD1. Germline CDR1 MGHDK, CDR2 SYGVNS. The CDR3 totals 16 residues. Unmatched junction bases numbered 8, after V lost 1 base and J lost 3 bases. In nucleotides, the CDR3 is TGTGCCAGCAGTGAATCCGGGACAGGCCTTAACTACGAGCAGTACTTC. Protein sequence: CASSESGTGLNYEQYF.

The J gene is TRBJ1-1, the V gene TRBV24-1; no clear D gene. The CDR3 covers 13 residues. Deletions cut 1 base from V and 3 bases from J, with 5 bases between. CDR1 is KGHDR, CDR2 SFDVKD, per germline. The CDR3 DNA reads TGTGCCACCAGTGATTTAACCTACACTGAAGCTTTCTTT. Amino acid sequence: CATSDLTYTEAFF.

The chain uses TRBV7-9 and TRBJ1-2; the match to TRBD1 covers 10 bases. The CDR3 has 19 amino acids. V gave up 0 bases and J gave up 7 bases; unmatched junction bases: 17. The germline CDR1 and CDR2 sequences are SEHNR and FQNEAQ (reference sequence). The DNA for the CDR3 is TGTGCCAGCAGCTTAGCGAGACAGGGGGCTCGCCTTGGGTTTAGTGGCTACACCTTC. Amino acids: CASSLARQGARLGFSGYTF.

This sequence joins TRBV18 and TRBJ2-3; D is unclear. The germline V gene has CDR1 KGHSH and CDR2 LQKENI. Trimming stripped 0 bases from V and 4 bases from J, with 8 bases between. CDR3 length: 14 amino acids. CDR3 sequence reads: CASSPPYSADTQYF. CDR3 nucleotide sequence: TGTGCCAGCTCACCACCGTACAGTGCAGATACGCAGTATTTT.

The V call is TRBV12-5, the J call TRBJ1-4, with 7 positions matching TRBD1. This CDR3 has 14 residues. V dropped 5 bases and J dropped 3; count of bases not matched to a gene: 3. CDR1 and CDR2 (germline): LGHNT, FRNRAP. CDR3 in amino acids: CASGTGQPNEKLFF. The CDR3 nucleotides read TGTGCTAGTGGTACGGGACAGCCTAATGAAAAACTGTTTTTT.

The rearrangement links TRBV19 to TRBJ2-1, with D unclear. The germline CDR1 and CDR2 sequences are LNHDA and SQIVND (reference sequence). V was pared by 5 bases and J by 4 bases, with 9 bases between. CDR3 length equals 13 residues. CDR3 amino acids: CASSLSDYNEQFF. CDR3 coding DNA: TGTGCCAGTAGTTTATCAGATTACAATGAGCAGTTCTTC.

This chain uses TRBV11-3 with TRBJ2-3, with 7 bases identical to TRBD1. Per germline, CDR1 SGHNT and CDR2 YENEEA. Trimming cost V 5 bases and J 0 bases; bases outside gene matches: 2. This CDR3 region has 14 residues. This chain's CDR3 is CASSKTGSTDTQYF. Here the CDR3 DNA reads TGTGCCAGCAGCAAGACAGGGAGCACAGATACGCAGTATTTT.

This clone appeared once. The V gene is TRBV6-5, the J gene TRBJ1-2; D unresolved. V dropped 2 bases and J dropped 1 base, with 8 bases sitting between them. The CDR3 is 14 amino acids. CDR1 MNHEY and CDR2 SVGAGI come from the germline V gene. Written as DNA, the CDR3 is TGTGCCAGCAGTTACGCCAGGATTAACTATGGCTACACCTTC. Residues: CASSYARINYGYTF.

This clone occurred once. V usage is TRBV7-2 and J usage is TRBJ2-3; the match to TRBD2 covers 9 bases. Trimming removed 2 bases from V and 0 bases from J; junction bases left unmatched: 9. Germline V lookup: CDR1 SGHTA, CDR2 FQGNSA. The CDR3 contains 18 residues. CDR3 in amino acids: CASSLRLTSGPSTDTQYF. The CDR3 bases are TGTGCCAGCAGCTTACGACTCACTAGCGGGCCTAGCACAGATACGCAGTATTTT.

V usage is TRBV3-1 (or the pseudogene TRBV3-2) and J usage is TRBJ2-1; D might be TRBD2 (5 bases). Per the germline V gene, CDR1 is LGHDT and CDR2 is YNNKEL (reference sequence). The CDR3 spans 15 residues. Trimming pared 3 bases from V and 3 bases from J, leaving 12 bases between. The CDR3 bases are TGTGCCAGCAGCCAGTTGGGAGTTAACTACAATGAGCAGTTCTTC. Translating gives CASSQLGVNYNEQFF.

This clone is a singleton in its sample. The chain joins TRBV27 to TRBJ2-2, with 9 bases aligning to TRBD2. The CDR3 is 15 amino acids. Looked up from germline, CDR1 is MNHEY and CDR2 is SMNVEV (reference sequence). V shed 3 bases and J 7 bases; nucleotides not matched to a gene: 6. CDR3: CASSFWAGGRGELFF. The CDR3 DNA follows: TGTGCCAGCAGTTTTTGGGCGGGAGGGCGCGGGGAGCTGTTTTTT.

This rearrangement joins TRBV9 to TRBJ2-3; 10 bases are shared with TRBD1. Trimming removed 0 bases from V and 2 bases from J; junction bases left unmatched: 9. The V gene's germline CDR1 is SGDLS and CDR2 YYNGEE. This CDR3 is built from 18 residues. The CDR3 protein is CASSVDGTGEVSTDTQYF. In DNA form, the CDR3 reads TGTGCCAGCAGCGTAGACGGGACAGGGGAGGTTTCCACAGATACGCAGTATTTT.

The CDR3 nucleotides are TGTGCCAGTAGTACTGCGGGCGCCAGCTCCTACAATGAGCAGTTCTTC. Translated, it gives CASSTAGASSYNEQFF. This chain connects TRBV19 to TRBJ2-1; tentative D call: TRBD2 (5 bases). Between the trimmed V and J ends, which lost 4 bases and 0 bases, there was a span of 13 bases. The CDR3 length is 16 residues. Germline V gene lookup returns CDR1 LNHDA and CDR2 SQIVND (reference sequence).

The chain has TRBV14 and TRBJ2-7; D ambiguous. Germline V CDR1 and CDR2: SGHDN, FVKESK. CDR3 length equals 11 residues. The V end lost 4 bases, the J end lost 10 bases, and 11 bases lay between the germline ends. The CDR3 protein is CASSLTSRQYF. The CDR3 DNA reads as TGTGCCAGCAGCCTAACATCACGCCAGTACTTC.

The gene calls are TRBV6-5 and TRBJ2-3; 8 nucleotides agree with TRBD2. Germline V gene data show CDR1 as MNHEY and CDR2 as SVGAGI. The CDR3 has 13 residues. Trimming took 6 bases from V and 4 from J; bases not matched to a gene: 3. This CDR3 is CASRREAADTQYF. CDR3 bases: TGTGCCAGCAGGCGGGAGGCCGCAGATACGCAGTATTTT.